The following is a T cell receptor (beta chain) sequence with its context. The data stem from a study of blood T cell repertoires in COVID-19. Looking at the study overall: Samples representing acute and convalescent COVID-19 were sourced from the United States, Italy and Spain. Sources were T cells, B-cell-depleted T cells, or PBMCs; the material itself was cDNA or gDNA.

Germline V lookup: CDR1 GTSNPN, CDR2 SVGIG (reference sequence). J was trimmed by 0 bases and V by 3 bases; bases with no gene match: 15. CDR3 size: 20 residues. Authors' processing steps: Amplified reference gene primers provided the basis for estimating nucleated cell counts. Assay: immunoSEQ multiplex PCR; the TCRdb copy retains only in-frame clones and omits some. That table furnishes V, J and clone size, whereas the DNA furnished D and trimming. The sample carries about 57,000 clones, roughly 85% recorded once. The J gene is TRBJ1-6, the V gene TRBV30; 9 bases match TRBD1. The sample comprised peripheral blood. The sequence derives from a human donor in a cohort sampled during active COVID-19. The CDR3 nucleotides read TGTGCCTGGAGGACCGGGACAGGGTTTATGCGGAGCTCCTATAATTCACCCCTCCACTTT. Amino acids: CAWRTGTGFMRSSYNSPLHF.